This T cell receptor beta chain was captured by sequencing in a study of T cell responses to AZD1222 COVID-19 vaccine. The study, taken as a whole, reports: Spike-specific TCR breadth rose after two AZD1222 doses, and depth rose as well.

Assay: immunoSEQ multiplex PCR; the TCRdb copy retains only in-frame clones and omits some. Seen here are about 140,000 clones, roughly 92% observed once, and the top ten hold around 3.3%. As for this clone: The antigen is not known.

V dropped 5 bases and J dropped 8 bases, with 9 bases sitting between them. CDR3 length: 12 residues. The sequence came from an adult who received the AZD1222 COVID-19 vaccine. Sequenced material: peripheral blood, taken 28 days after the second AZD1222 dose. J is TRBJ1-4 and V is TRBV12-3 or TRBV12-4; D gene ambiguous. The CDR3 DNA reads as TGTGCCAGCAGTCCGGCCAGGGAAAAACTGTTTTTT. Translating gives CASSPAREKLFF.